This T cell receptor (beta chain) was identified during a study of technical replicates of blood from several donors. The assay was immunoSEQ multiplex PCR, and TCRdb's table has in-frame clones only and misses some. Of 65,000 to 95,000 clones listed, 95% to 98% are singletons. Input material: T cells isolated from PBMCs. The TCR was taken from a human donor in good health.

CDR3 nucleotide sequence: TGCGCCAGCAGCCAAGAATCCGCAGCCGGGAGGGAGCAGTTCTTC. Translated, it gives CASSQESAAGREQFF. The V gene is TRBV4-1, the J gene TRBJ2-1; 7 nucleotides agree with TRBD2. The J segment lost 10 bases and the V segment lost 0 bases, leaving 9 bases of the junction unmatched. CDR3 size: 15 residues. Germline V gene lookup returns CDR1 MGHRA and CDR2 YSYEKL.